The 23 T cell receptor beta chains presented below share a single source sample, sequenced in a study of cytomegalovirus exposure and HLA in healthy donors. Data came from immunoSEQ multiplex PCR; TCRdb stores just in-frame clones and leaves some out. Of approximately 150,000 clones in the sample, approximately 90% were seen once. Sequencing was carried out using PBMCs. The receptors stem from a man aged 18 to 29 in good health and CMV-seropositive.

The chain carries TRBV11-2 and TRBJ2-7, with 8 nucleotides matching TRBD1. This CDR3 spans 15 amino acids. CDR1 and CDR2 (germline): SGHAT, FQNNGV. V trimming: 5 bases; J trimming: 5 bases; junction bases outside the gene matches: 11. The CDR3 nucleotides are TGTGCCAGCAGCAACCGGGACAGGTCGGTGAACGAGCAGTACTTC. As protein: CASSNRDRSVNEQYF.

This chain uses TRBV2 with TRBJ1-2; TRBD1 might be the D (5 bases). Per germline, CDR1 SNHLY and CDR2 FYNNEI. This CDR3 is 13 amino acids long. The V and J ends lost 1 base and 5 bases respectively, with 8 bases between them. In DNA form, the CDR3 reads TGTGCCAGCAGTGAAGGACAGTTTTATGGCTACACCTTC. Translating it yields CASSEGQFYGYTF.

The chain recombines TRBV4-1 with TRBJ2-3, with D possibly being TRBD2 (6 bases). Per germline, CDR1 MGHRA and CDR2 YSYEKL. This CDR3 spans 12 amino acids. The V end lost 8 bases, the J end lost 6 bases, and 12 bases lay between the germline ends. Here the CDR3 reads CASRGGSDTQYF. Written as DNA, the CDR3 is TGCGCCAGCCGCGGAGGGTCGGATACGCAGTATTTT.

The genes are TRBV5-1 and TRBJ2-3; 8 bases line up with TRBD1. V lost 0 bases and J lost 4; bases outside the gene matches: 1. The CDR3 runs to 14 residues. The germline V gene has CDR1 SGHRS and CDR2 YFSETQ. CDR3 DNA sequence: TGCGCCAGCAGCTTGGGGACAGGGCCAGATACGCAGTATTTT. Its translation: CASSLGTGPDTQYF.

This clone appeared once. This rearrangement joins TRBV18 to TRBJ1-2; D call uncertain. Germline CDR1 KGHSH, CDR2 LQKENI. The CDR3 sequence is 13 residues long. V was pared by 3 bases and J by 11 bases, with 16 bases between. In DNA, the CDR3 is TGTGCCAGCTCACCTAGGCAGATGGAGGGTTACACCTTC. Translating gives CASSPRQMEGYTF. Supplemented by reference TRBV18 and TRBJ1-2, the full variable domain reads NAGVMQNPRHLVRRRGQEARLRCSPMKGHSHVYWYRQLPEEGLKFMVYLQKENIIDESGMPKERFSAEFPKEGPSILRIQQVVRGDSAAYFCASSPRQMEGYTFGSGTRLTVV.

The gene calls are TRBV27 and TRBJ1-1; D not resolved. V was pared by 7 bases and J by 5 bases, with 8 bases between. The V gene's germline CDR1 is MNHEY and CDR2 SMNVEV (reference sequence). CDR3 length: 11 residues. DNA for the CDR3: TGTGCCAGCACCACGGGGACTGAAGCTTTCTTT. Protein sequence: CASTTGTEAFF.

The V call is TRBV30, the J call TRBJ1-1, with 7 nucleotides matching TRBD1. With 3 bases clipped from V and 5 bases from J, the junction kept 6 bases outside the gene matches. Germline V gene lookup returns CDR1 GTSNPN and CDR2 SVGIG (reference sequence). The length of the CDR3 is 13 residues. DNA for the CDR3: TGTGCCTGGAGGGAACAGGGGTCGACTGAAGCTTTCTTT. Its protein product is CAWREQGSTEAFF. Variable domain in full (rest from reference TRBV30 and TRBJ1-1): SQTIHQWPATLVQPVGSPLSLECTVEGTSNPNLYWYRQAAGRGLQLLFYSVGIGQISSEVPQNLSASRPQDRQFILSSKKLLLSDSGFYLCAWREQGSTEAFFGQGTRLTVV.

The V gene is TRBV30, the J gene TRBJ1-6; perhaps TRBD1 as D (6 bases). Germline V lookup: CDR1 GTSNPN, CDR2 SVGIG (reference sequence). The germline V and J ends were trimmed by 4 bases and 6 bases, with 16 bases remaining between them. This CDR3 has 15 amino acids. CDR3 residues: CAWISLGAINSPLHF. The DNA for the CDR3 is TGTGCCTGGATCAGCCTGGGGGCCATTAATTCACCCCTCCACTTT.

The V call is TRBV5-1, the J call TRBJ2-3; the match to TRBD2 covers 14 bases. With V trimmed by 4 bases and J by 0 bases, 7 bases remained unmatched. Germline CDR1 is SGHRS and CDR2 is YFSETQ. The CDR3 runs 18 residues. CDR3 sequence reads: CASSPGLAGGGSTDTQYF. In DNA form, the CDR3 reads TGCGCCAGCAGCCCAGGACTAGCGGGGGGCGGGAGCACAGATACGCAGTATTTT.

This clone was counted once. The V and J genes are TRBV5-6 and TRBJ1-2; D unclear. The CDR3 is 14 amino acids. The V end lost 3 bases, the J end lost 4 bases, and 13 bases lay between the germline ends. CDR1 is SGHDT, CDR2 YYEEEE, per germline. CDR3 DNA sequence: TGTGCCAGCAGCTCGGTCGGGAGACTCTATGGCTACACCTTC. Protein sequence: CASSSVGRLYGYTF.

The chain couples TRBV5-1 to TRBJ2-7; TRBD2 matches 9 bases. Trimming at V came to 4 bases and at J to 7 bases, leaving 9 bases not matched to a gene. The germline gives CDR1 SGHRS, CDR2 YFSETQ. The CDR3 is 14 amino acids. The CDR3 reads CASSGLAGVREQYF. The CDR3 coding sequence is TGCGCCAGCAGCGGGTTAGCGGGAGTTCGGGAGCAGTACTTC.

The DNA for the CDR3 is TGTGCCAGCAGCTTGACTAGCGGGAGCGTCTACGAGCAGTACTTC. Encoded protein: CASSLTSGSVYEQYF. The V call is TRBV7-2, the J call TRBJ2-7; TRBD2 matches at 12 bases. V lost 3 bases and J lost 3; bases outside the gene matches: 3. CDR1 is SGHTA and CDR2 is FQGNSA in the germline V gene. The CDR3 is made up of 15 amino acids. Full variable domain (outside the CDR3, taken from reference TRBV7-2 and TRBJ2-7): GAGVSQSPSNKVTEKGKDVELRCDPISGHTALYWYRQSLGQGLEFLIYFQGNSAPDKSGLPSDRFSAERTGGSVSTLTIQRTQQEDSAVYLCASSLTSGSVYEQYFGPGTRLTVT.

This chain joins TRBV11-2 and TRBJ1-4; D possibly corresponds to TRBD1 (5 bases). The length of the CDR3 is 16 residues. Germline CDR1 SGHAT, CDR2 FQNNGV. Trimming removed 5 bases from V and 7 bases from J, with 20 bases in between. CDR3 coding DNA: TGTGCCAGCAGCCGACAGCTTCTCCCACGAAGTGAAAAACTGTTTTTT. Its translation: CASSRQLLPRSEKLFF.

The CDR3 DNA reads TGTGCCAGCAACCTAGCGGGGCTCGAGCAGTACTTC. This encodes CASNLAGLEQYF. The chain joins TRBV2 to TRBJ2-7; TRBD2 matches 9 bases. Germline V gene lookup returns CDR1 SNHLY and CDR2 FYNNEI. This CDR3 region has 12 residues. Unmatched junction bases numbered 4, after V lost 7 bases and J lost 6 bases.

The chain's CDR3 is CASARDRVNTEAFF. CDR3 nucleotides: TGTGCCAGCGCACGGGACAGGGTAAACACTGAAGCTTTCTTT. The gene calls are TRBV2 and TRBJ1-1; 9 nucleotides agree with TRBD1. The CDR3 contains 14 residues. Germline trimming cut 8 bases from V and 2 bases from J; bases unmatched to any gene: 6. CDR1 and CDR2 from the germline V gene are SNHLY and FYNNEI.

The rearrangement links TRBV6-4 to TRBJ1-2, with 7 bases lining up with TRBD1. V was pared by 2 bases and J by 8 bases, with 11 bases of the junction left unmatched. The CDR3 contains 15 residues. Germline CDR1 MRHNA, CDR2 SNTAGT. The CDR3 loop is CASSDRGRPGDGYTF. CDR3 DNA: TGTGCCAGCAGTGACAGGGGGCGTCCGGGTGACGGCTACACCTTC.

Here the CDR3 reads CASSLPPSGGPGTYEQYF. CDR3 bases: TGCGCCAGCAGCCTCCCTCCTAGCGGGGGGCCAGGAACCTACGAGCAGTACTTC. This chain links TRBV5-1 with TRBJ2-7; TRBD2 aligns across 11 bases. CDR3 length: 18 amino acids. V was pared by 4 bases and J by 2 bases, with 14 bases of the junction left unmatched. Germline V gives CDR1 SGHRS, CDR2 YFSETQ. Complete variable domain (other parts from reference TRBV5-1 and TRBJ2-7): KAGVTQTPRYLIKTRGQQVTLSCSPISGHRSVSWYQQTPGQGLQFLFEYFSETQRNKGNFPGRFSGRQFSNSRSEMNVSTLELGDSALYLCASSLPPSGGPGTYEQYFGPGTRLTVT.

V and J are TRBV30 and TRBJ1-4; TRBD1 matches 12 bases. The CDR3 sequence is 13 residues long. V gave up 5 bases and J gave up 8 bases; unmatched junction bases: 3. Looked up from germline, CDR1 is GTSNPN and CDR2 is SVGIG (reference sequence). This chain's CDR3 is CAWGDRGQEKLFF. As DNA, the CDR3 is TGTGCCTGGGGGGACAGGGGGCAGGAAAAACTGTTTTTT. Combining the CDR3 with reference TRBV30 and TRBJ1-4 gives the whole variable domain SQTIHQWPATLVQPVGSPLSLECTVEGTSNPNLYWYRQAAGRGLQLLFYSVGIGQISSEVPQNLSASRPQDRQFILSSKKLLLSDSGFYLCAWGDRGQEKLFFGSGTQLSVL.

The V and J genes are TRBV7-9 and TRBJ2-7, with D perhaps TRBD2 (7 bases). Trimming shortened V by 0 bases and J by 5 bases, and 11 bases separated the two germline ends. The CDR3 consists of 14 residues. Germline V CDR1 and CDR2: SEHNR, FQNEAQ (reference sequence). The CDR3 reads CASSLAGGRNEQYF. The CDR3 bases are TGTGCCAGCAGCTTAGCGGGGGGGCGTAACGAGCAGTACTTC.

The chain carries TRBV4-1 and TRBJ2-2; the D is unclear. CDR3 length equals 16 residues. V was trimmed by 3 bases and J by 4 bases, leaving 15 bases between them. Germline lookup yields CDR1 MGHRA and CDR2 YSYEKL. The CDR3 protein is CASSQDGSPGTGELFF. DNA of the CDR3: TGCGCCAGCAGCCAGGATGGTTCCCCGGGCACCGGGGAGCTGTTTTTT.

This clone was seen a single time. The chain employs TRBV7-2 and TRBJ1-5; D perhaps matches TRBD1 (6 bases). Trimming took off 5 bases at V and 7 bases at J, with 21 bases between the two ends. The germline gives CDR1 SGHTA, CDR2 FQGNSA. This CDR3 has 16 amino acids. The CDR3 is CASSQGSFRVGQPQHF. In DNA form, the CDR3 reads TGTGCCAGCAGCCAGGGGTCTTTCAGGGTCGGGCAGCCCCAGCATTTT.

This clone was seen a handful of times. Within the sample, other DNA sequences also encode this same CDR3. This rearrangement joins TRBV30 to TRBJ2-7; D call uncertain. V lost 0 bases, J lost 3 bases, and 6 bases lay in between. The CDR3 is 12 amino acids. CDR1 is GTSNPN, CDR2 SVGIG, per germline (reference sequence). CDR3 coding DNA: TGTGCCTGGAGTGTCCCGGGCTACGAGCAGTACTTC. Encoded protein: CAWSVPGYEQYF. The whole variable domain, remainder taken from reference TRBV30 and TRBJ2-7, is SQTIHQWPATLVQPVGSPLSLECTVEGTSNPNLYWYRQAAGRGLQLLFYSVGIGQISSEVPQNLSASRPQDRQFILSSKKLLLSDSGFYLCAWSVPGYEQYFGPGTRLTVT.

The chain carries TRBV4-1 and TRBJ2-5, with D possibly being TRBD2 (6 bases). The V end was cut by 4 bases, the J end by 5 bases, with 17 bases between. In germline, CDR1 is MGHRA, CDR2 YSYEKL. The CDR3 is made up of 15 amino acids. In nucleotides, the CDR3 is TGCGCCAGCAGCCGCACGACCGGGGGTCAGGAGACCCAGTACTTC. Amino acids: CASSRTTGGQETQYF.